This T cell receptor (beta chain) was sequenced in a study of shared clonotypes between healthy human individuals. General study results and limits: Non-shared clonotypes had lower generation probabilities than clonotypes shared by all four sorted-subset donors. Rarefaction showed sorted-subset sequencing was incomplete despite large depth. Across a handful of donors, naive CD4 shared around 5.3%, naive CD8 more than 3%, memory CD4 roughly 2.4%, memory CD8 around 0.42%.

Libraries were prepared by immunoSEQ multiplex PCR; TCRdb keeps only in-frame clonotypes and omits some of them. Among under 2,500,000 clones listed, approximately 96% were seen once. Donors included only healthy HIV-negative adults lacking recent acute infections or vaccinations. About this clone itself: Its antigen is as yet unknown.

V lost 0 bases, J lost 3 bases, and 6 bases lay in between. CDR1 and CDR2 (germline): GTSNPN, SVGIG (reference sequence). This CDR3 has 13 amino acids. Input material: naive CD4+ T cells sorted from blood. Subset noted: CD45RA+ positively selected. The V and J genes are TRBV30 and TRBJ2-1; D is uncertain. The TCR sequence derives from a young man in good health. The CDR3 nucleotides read TGTGCCTGGAGTGTAGGGAACTACAATGAGCAGTTCTTC. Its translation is CAWSVGNYNEQFF. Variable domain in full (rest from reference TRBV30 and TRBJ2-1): SQTIHQWPATLVQPVGSPLSLECTVEGTSNPNLYWYRQAAGRGLQLLFYSVGIGQISSEVPQNLSASRPQDRQFILSSKKLLLSDSGFYLCAWSVGNYNEQFFGPGTRLTVL.